This is a list of T cell receptor beta chains from one sample in a study of shared clonotypes between healthy human individuals. Assay used: immunoSEQ multiplex PCR; TCRdb lists only in-frame clones, some missing. Of under 600,000 clones listed, about three quarters are singletons. The specimen was PBMCs. These receptors all come from a woman aged 40 to 49 in good health. Some clones in this sample may be carry-over from other donors' samples. The CDR3 runs from the conserved cysteine through the conserved F or W. A D gene is named only where the DNA matches it firmly. For some rows the clone size is stated as once, few or many, or as a class when expanded; others skip it.

j_call cdr3_length v_call clone_size d_call cdr3_nt cdr3_aa
TRBJ2-7 14 TRBV7-9 . . TGTGCCAGCAGCGACCGGGACAACCCCTACGAGCAGTACTTC CASSDRDNPYEQYF
TRBJ1-5 15 TRBV4-2 . . TGTGCCAGCAGCCAAGGAAGACAGGATTATCAGCCCCAGCATTTT CASSQGRQDYQPQHF
TRBJ1-5 17 TRBV28 . . TGTGCCAGCAGTTTAGTCCCCCGTGGAGTCCACGTGGAGCCCCAGCATTTT CASSLVPRGVHVEPQHF
TRBJ1-5 13 TRBV19 . . TGTGCCAGTAGTATAGGGGTCAATCAGCCCCAGCATTTT CASSIGVNQPQHF
TRBJ1-1 14 TRBV28 once . TGTGCCAGCATAAAGCGGCGGGTAGGCACTGAAGCTTTCTTT CASIKRRVGTEAFF
TRBJ2-7 13 TRBV11-2 few . TGTGCCAGCAGCTTCTCCGAGATGGGCGAGCAGTACTTC CASSFSEMGEQYF
TRBJ2-5 16 TRBV28 . . TGTGCCAGCAGTGGGGGCTTGCGGGGGCTCCAAGAGACCCAGTACTTC CASSGGLRGLQETQYF
TRBJ2-3 14 TRBV29-1 . . TGCAGTCTTGCGGGGTGGGGAAGCACAGATACGCAGTATTTT CSLAGWGSTDTQYF
TRBJ1-5 17 TRBV2 . TRBD1 TGTGCCAGCAGTTCGGACAGGGAAACGTATAGCAATCAGCCCCAGCATTTT CASSSDRETYSNQPQHF
TRBJ2-2 13 TRBV6-1 . . TGTGCCAGCAGTCGTGGTGGTACCGGGGAGCTGTTTTTT CASSRGGTGELFF
TRBJ2-1 15 TRBV6-5 . TRBD2 TGTGCCAGCAGTTATCAGCGGGATTCCTACAATGAGCAGTTCTTC CASSYQRDSYNEQFF
TRBJ1-3 16 TRBV4-2 . TRBD1 TGTGCCAGCAGTCCTCAGGCAGGGGGCTCTGGAAACACCATATATTTT CASSPQAGGSGNTIYF
TRBJ1-4 14 TRBV19 . . TGTGCCAGTAGTATACAAGCAACTAATGAAAAACTGTTTTTT CASSIQATNEKLFF
TRBJ1-4 15 TRBV19 . TRBD1 TGTGCCAGTAGCGGACCGGGACAGGGGGATGAAAAACTGTTTTTT CASSGPGQGDEKLFF
TRBJ2-5 14 TRBV6-5 . . TGTGCCAGCAGTGCCCCCGGGACTCAGGGGACCCAGTACTTC CASSAPGTQGTQYF
TRBJ1-1 18 TRBV25-1 . . TGTGCCAGCAGTGACCCCTCTGGGTCCGCAGGTATGAACACTGAAGCTTTCTTT CASSDPSGSAGMNTEAFF
TRBJ2-7 14 TRBV9 . TRBD2 TGTGCCAGCAGCGTAGCTCTAGCGGGTAGCGAGCAGTACTTC CASSVALAGSEQYF
TRBJ2-7 14 TRBV7-2 . . TGTGCCAGCAGCCGGGGCGGGATCTCCTACGAGCAGTACTTC CASSRGGISYEQYF
TRBJ1-2 14 TRBV28 . . TGTGCCAGCAGTTTGTCGGAAACGGACTATGGCTACACCTTC CASSLSETDYGYTF
TRBJ2-2 15 TRBV7-8 . TRBD1 TGTGCCAGCAGCAAGGACAGGGTCAGCACCGGGGAGCTGTTTTTT CASSKDRVSTGELFF
TRBJ1-4 16 TRBV30 . . TGTGCCTGGAGCCCGATACCGACGGGCAGGGTTGAAAAACTGTTTTTT CAWSPIPTGRVEKLFF
TRBJ2-2 13 TRBV10-3 few TRBD1 TGTGCCATCAGCCGGACAGGGAACGGGGAGCTGTTTTTT CAISRTGNGELFF
TRBJ2-5 16 TRBV28 . . TGTGCCAGCAGTCCCTACCCGACCGGTTCCCCAGAGACCCAGTACTTC CASSPYPTGSPETQYF
TRBJ2-7 13 TRBV6-1 . . TGTGCCAGCAGTGCCCTGACAGGCTACGAGCAGTACTTC CASSALTGYEQYF
TRBJ1-5 13 TRBV27 . . TGTGCCAGCAGTATTGGGGAACGTCAGCCCCAGCATTTT CASSIGERQPQHF
TRBJ1-1 14 TRBV2 . TRBD1 TGTGCCAGCAGTAACAACAGGGGGGGCGCTGAAGCTTTCTTT CASSNNRGGAEAFF
TRBJ1-5 16 TRBV28 once TRBD1 TGTGCCAGCAGTTTAATTGACAGGGGTGGACGTCAGCCCCAGCATTTT CASSLIDRGGRQPQHF
TRBJ1-2 18 TRBV7-2 . . TGTGCCAGCAGCCCTCCGTTGGGGCTTGGGGGACCTAACTATGGCTACACCTTC CASSPPLGLGGPNYGYTF
TRBJ2-3 17 TRBV5-1 . TRBD2 TGCGCCAGCAGCCCGATTCCGGGACTACCTCACACAGATACGCAGTATTTT CASSPIPGLPHTDTQYF
TRBJ2-7 14 TRBV7-8 once . TGTGCCAGCAGTATAGCGCAGAGCTCCTACGAGCAGTACTTC CASSIAQSSYEQYF
TRBJ1-2 15 TRBV7-9 . TRBD1 TGTGCCAGCAGCTTTAACTGGGGACAGGGCGATGGCTACACCTTC CASSFNWGQGDGYTF
TRBJ2-1 14 TRBV10-3 . . TGTGCCATCAGTGAGTCTGGTGCGTACAATGAGCAGTTCTTC CAISESGAYNEQFF
TRBJ2-7 15 TRBV4-3 . . TGCGCCAGCAGCCTTCGGCTCCACAGTTCCTACGAGCAGTACTTC CASSLRLHSSYEQYF
TRBJ1-5 14 TRBV6-1 many . TGTGCCAGCAGTGAACAGGATAGCAATCAGCCCCAGCATTTT CASSEQDSNQPQHF
TRBJ2-7 15 TRBV5-1 once TRBD1 TGCGCCAGCAGCTCAGCTCGACAGGGAAGCTACGAGCAGTACTTC CASSSARQGSYEQYF
TRBJ1-2 15 TRBV5-1 . TRBD1 TGCGCCAGCAGCCAAAGGACAGGACCTAACTATGGCTACACCTTC CASSQRTGPNYGYTF
TRBJ2-5 12 TRBV6-1 . . TGTGCCAGCAGTGAATGGGACGTAGGGCAGTACTTC CASSEWDVGQYF
TRBJ1-4 14 TRBV6-6 . . TGTGCCAGCAGTTACAGGGCAACTAATGAAAAACTGTTTTTT CASSYRATNEKLFF
TRBJ2-5 15 TRBV2 once . TGTGCCAGCAGTTCCGGTGCAGGGGCTCAAGAGACCCAGTACTTC CASSSGAGAQETQYF
TRBJ1-4 15 TRBV19 . TRBD1 TGTGCCAGTAGTACTCACAGGGGGCGCAGTGAAAAACTGTTTTTT CASSTHRGRSEKLFF
TRBJ2-3 15 TRBV15 . TRBD1 TGTGCCACCAGCGGCCGACAGGGAAGGACAGATACGCAGTATTTT CATSGRQGRTDTQYF
TRBJ1-2 15 TRBV27 . . TGTGCCAGCAGTTTACTGCAGGGTGGGGGCTATGGCTACACCTTC CASSLLQGGGYGYTF
TRBJ1-1 13 TRBV7-9 . . TGTGCCAGCAGCTTACAAGGGACGGAGGTGGCTTTCTTT CASSLQGTEVAFF
TRBJ2-5 14 TRBV18 few . TGTGCCAGCTCAACCTCGGGGAGTCTCGAGACCCAGTACTTC CASSTSGSLETQYF
TRBJ2-1 14 TRBV19 . TRBD2 TGTGCCAGTAGTAGAAGCGGGAGCTTCAATGAGCAGTTCTTC CASSRSGSFNEQFF
TRBJ1-2 16 TRBV11-2 . TRBD1 TGTGCCAGCAGCCCAATCGGGGGACAGGGATTCAGTGGCTACACCTTC CASSPIGGQGFSGYTF